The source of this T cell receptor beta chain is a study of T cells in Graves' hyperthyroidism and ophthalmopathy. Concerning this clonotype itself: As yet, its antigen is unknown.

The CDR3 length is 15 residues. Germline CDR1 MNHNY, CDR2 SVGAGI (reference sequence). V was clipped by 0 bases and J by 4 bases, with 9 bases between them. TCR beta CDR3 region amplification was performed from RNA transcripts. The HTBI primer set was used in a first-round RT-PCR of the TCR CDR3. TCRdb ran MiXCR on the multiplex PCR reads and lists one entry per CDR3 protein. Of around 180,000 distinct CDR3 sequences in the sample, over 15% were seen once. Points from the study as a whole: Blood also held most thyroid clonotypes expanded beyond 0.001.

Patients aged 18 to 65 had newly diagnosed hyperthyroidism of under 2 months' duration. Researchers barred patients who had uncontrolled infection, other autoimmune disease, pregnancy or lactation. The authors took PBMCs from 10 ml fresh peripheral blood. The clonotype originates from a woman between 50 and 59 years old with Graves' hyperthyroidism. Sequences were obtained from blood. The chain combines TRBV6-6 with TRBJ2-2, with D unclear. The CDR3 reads CASSYSQSRTGELFF. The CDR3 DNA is TGTGCCAGCAGTTACTCCCAGTCTCGCACCGGGGAGCTGTTTTTT.